This T cell receptor (beta chain) was sequenced in a study of shared clonotypes between healthy human individuals. Authors' analysis steps: Junction-only sequences without quality scores came from ImmunoSEQ, so filtering differed. Clones were sequenced by immunoSEQ multiplex PCR, and TCRdb holds only the in-frame ones, with some missing. That table furnishes V, J and clone size, whereas the DNA furnished D and trimming. Altogether 2 million to 3 million clones are present, approximately 93% being singletons, with the ten largest covering approximately 0.37%. A note on this clone: No antigen is known for it.

This CDR3 has 14 amino acids. Trimming removed 5 bases from V and 5 bases from J; junction bases left unmatched: 4. Germline values: CDR1 LNHDA, CDR2 SQIVND (reference sequence). Study observations and caveats: In the sorted subsets, rarefaction showed sequencing was incomplete despite large depth. Generation probabilities were higher for clonotypes shared across all four sorted-subset donors than for unshared ones.

This clonotype originated in a man younger than 35 in good health. Some clones in this sample may be carry-over from other donors' samples. This rearrangement joins TRBV19 to TRBJ1-5, with TRBD1 matching over 9 bases. Specimen: naive CD4+ T cells from PBMCs. Subset meaning: CD45RA+ positively selected. The CDR3 spells CASSARTGDQPQHF. The CDR3, as DNA: TGTGCCAGTAGTGCCCGGACAGGGGATCAGCCCCAGCATTTT.